Listed below are T cell receptor beta chains from one sample, sequenced in a study of blood T cell repertoires in COVID-19. Some clones are missing from TCRdb's copy, which holds only in-frame ones; the method was immunoSEQ multiplex PCR. Here the sample spans over 250,000 clones, 83% being singletons. The source material was peripheral blood. The receptors shown here come from a woman between 50 and 59 years old who had recovered from COVID-19. Each CDR3 is given with its conserved first and last residue. The order of the fields is clone size, J gene, D gene, V gene, CDR3 DNA, CDR3 protein. D genes are given only for firm matches. Size is stated for part of the rows, as once, few or many counts, or as a class when the clone is expanded.

size: few
J: TRBJ1-2
D: -
V: TRBV6-5
DNA: TGTGCCAGCAGTTACCATTCACGGACAGATGGCTACACCTTC
CDR3: CASSYHSRTDGYTF

size: -
J: TRBJ2-7
D: -
V: TRBV3-1/TRBV3-2
DNA: TGTGCCAGCAGCCAAGACTCTACGGGGGGCCCCTACGAGCAGTACTTC
CDR3: CASSQDSTGGPYEQYF

size: -
J: TRBJ1-6
D: -
V: TRBV30
DNA: TGTGCCTGGGAACAGAATTCACCCCTCCACTTT
CDR3: CAWEQNSPLHF

size: once
J: TRBJ1-3
D: TRBD1
V: TRBV11-2
DNA: TGTGCCAGCAGCCCAAAGGACGGACAGGGGGCGTCTGGAAACACCATATATTTT
CDR3: CASSPKDGQGASGNTIYF

size: -
J: TRBJ2-3
D: TRBD1
V: TRBV5-1
DNA: TGCGCCAGCAGCTTTGGACAGGGAAGGACAGATACGCAGTATTTT
CDR3: CASSFGQGRTDTQYF

size: -
J: TRBJ2-7
D: TRBD2
V: TRBV7-9
DNA: TGTGCCAGCAGCCCACGGACTAGCGGGGAATACGAGCAGTACTTC
CDR3: CASSPRTSGEYEQYF

size: -
J: TRBJ2-1
D: TRBD2
V: TRBV30
DNA: TGTGCCTGGAGTGGCCGGGGACTAGCGGGAGGGCCCAACAATGAGCAGTTCTTC
CDR3: CAWSGRGLAGGPNNEQFF

size: -
J: TRBJ1-1
D: -
V: TRBV29-1
DNA: TGCAGCGTTGATCCGCAGGGAATGATGAACACTGAAGCTTTCTTT
CDR3: CSVDPQGMMNTEAFF

size: -
J: TRBJ2-6
D: -
V: TRBV10-3
DNA: TGTGCCATCAGTGGTGCGGATCGGGGGGCCAACGTCCTGACTTTC
CDR3: CAISGADRGANVLTF

size: -
J: TRBJ1-2
D: -
V: TRBV7-9
DNA: TGTGCCAGCAGCCTAAACGAAGGACAGACGACTAACTATGGCTACACCTTC
CDR3: CASSLNEGQTTNYGYTF

size: -
J: TRBJ2-1
D: TRBD2
V: TRBV27
DNA: TGTGCCAGCAGTTTCGCCGGGACTAGCGGTCACAATGAGCAGTTCTTC
CDR3: CASSFAGTSGHNEQFF

size: -
J: TRBJ2-5
D: TRBD1
V: TRBV5-1
DNA: TGCGCCAGCGTTCCGGGACAGGGGCCGGGCCAAGAGACCCAGTACTTC
CDR3: CASVPGQGPGQETQYF

size: -
J: TRBJ2-5
D: -
V: TRBV20-1
DNA: TGCAGTGCTAATCTTCGGGAGACCCAGTACTTC
CDR3: CSANLRETQYF

size: -
J: TRBJ2-1
D: TRBD2
V: TRBV11-2
DNA: TGTGCCAGCAGCCTCACGGACGGACTAGCAACGAATGAGCAGTTCTTC
CDR3: CASSLTDGLATNEQFF

size: -
J: TRBJ2-2
D: TRBD1
V: TRBV5-1
DNA: TGCGCCAGCAGCTTGAGAAGCCCAGGGGGCGACACCGGGGAGCTGTTTTTT
CDR3: CASSLRSPGGDTGELFF

size: -
J: TRBJ1-2
D: TRBD1
V: TRBV5-4
DNA: TGTGCCAGCAGCTTGCTCGGACAGGACAGAAACTATGGCTACACCTTC
CDR3: CASSLLGQDRNYGYTF

size: once
J: TRBJ1-1
D: -
V: TRBV28
DNA: TGTGCCAGCAGTTTGAGAAGAGGGACTGAAGCTTTCTTT
CDR3: CASSLRRGTEAFF

size: -
J: TRBJ2-2
D: TRBD2
V: TRBV4-2
DNA: TGTGCCAGCAGCCAAGAACTAGCGTTGGGATTCACCGGGGAGCTGTTTTTT
CDR3: CASSQELALGFTGELFF

size: -
J: TRBJ2-3
D: TRBD2
V: TRBV4-3
DNA: TGCGCCAGCAGCTCACTTAGCGGGGGGGCCACAGATACGCAGTATTTT
CDR3: CASSSLSGGATDTQYF

size: -
J: TRBJ1-1
D: -
V: TRBV7-9
DNA: TGTGCCAGCAGTTTGTCGGGAAGGAACACTGAAGCTTTCTTT
CDR3: CASSLSGRNTEAFF

size: -
J: TRBJ2-1
D: TRBD1
V: TRBV15
DNA: TGTGCCACCAGCAGAGTCGGGACAGGGATCTCCAATGAGCAGTTCTTC
CDR3: CATSRVGTGISNEQFF

size: -
J: TRBJ2-1
D: TRBD2
V: TRBV5-4
DNA: TGTGCCAGCAGCCCGACTAGCGGGACCTCCTACAATGAGCAGTTCTTC
CDR3: CASSPTSGTSYNEQFF

size: -
J: TRBJ2-5
D: TRBD1
V: TRBV10-3
DNA: TGTGCCATCAAGGAGACAGGGGGCGAGACCCAGTACTTC
CDR3: CAIKETGGETQYF

size: -
J: TRBJ1-2
D: TRBD1
V: TRBV5-4
DNA: TGTGCCAGCAGCTTGGAGGGGGCGCGTATGCATGGCTACACCTTC
CDR3: CASSLEGARMHGYTF

size: -
J: TRBJ1-6
D: TRBD1
V: TRBV27
DNA: TGTGCCAGCAGTACCAACAGGGGGATTTTTGCACCCCTCCACTTT
CDR3: CASSTNRGIFAPLHF

size: -
J: TRBJ2-3
D: TRBD2
V: TRBV3-1/TRBV3-2
DNA: TGTGCCAGCAGCGGGGGGACTAGTGAGTTCCTAGGCACAGATACGCAGTATTTT
CDR3: CASSGGTSEFLGTDTQYF

size: -
J: TRBJ1-1
D: -
V: TRBV19
DNA: TGTGCCAGTAGTCTGGGACACCCGAACACTGAAGCTTTCTTT
CDR3: CASSLGHPNTEAFF

size: -
J: TRBJ2-3
D: TRBD2
V: TRBV18
DNA: TGTGCCAGCCCCCGACTAGCGGGAGGATCAGATACGCAGTATTTT
CDR3: CASPRLAGGSDTQYF

size: -
J: TRBJ1-1
D: -
V: TRBV6-5
DNA: TGTGCCAGCATTTTCAGGGGTGGTACTGAAGCTTTCTTT
CDR3: CASIFRGGTEAFF

size: -
J: TRBJ2-7
D: -
V: TRBV28
DNA: TGTGCCAGCAGTTCCAGGGTTAAGAGAGGCGAGCAGTACTTC
CDR3: CASSSRVKRGEQYF

size: -
J: TRBJ1-2
D: TRBD1
V: TRBV7-2
DNA: TGTGCCAGCAGCCCAGTAGGGACAGGAGACTATGGCTACACCTTC
CDR3: CASSPVGTGDYGYTF

size: once
J: TRBJ2-3
D: TRBD2
V: TRBV5-1
DNA: TGCGCCAGCACACGGATGTCTAGCGGGGATAGCACAGATACGCAGTATTTT
CDR3: CASTRMSSGDSTDTQYF

size: -
J: TRBJ2-7
D: -
V: TRBV28
DNA: TGTGCCAGCACCGCAACCGGGGAAAACTACGAGCAGTACTTC
CDR3: CASTATGENYEQYF

size: -
J: TRBJ2-7
D: TRBD1
V: TRBV7-9
DNA: TGTGCCAGCAGCCTAGGTACAAATTGGGACAGTTTTAACTACGAGCAGTACTTC
CDR3: CASSLGTNWDSFNYEQYF

size: -
J: TRBJ1-1
D: TRBD1
V: TRBV10-1
DNA: TGCGCCAGCAGGGACAGGGGGTACACTGAAGCTTTCTTT
CDR3: CASRDRGYTEAFF

size: -
J: TRBJ1-1
D: -
V: TRBV7-2
DNA: TGTGCCAGCAGCTTATCAGTGAACACTGAAGCTTTCTTT
CDR3: CASSLSVNTEAFF

size: -
J: TRBJ2-3
D: TRBD2
V: TRBV9
DNA: TGTGCCAGCAGCGTCGAGCGGGGGCGGTCAGATACGCAGTATTTT
CDR3: CASSVERGRSDTQYF

size: -
J: TRBJ2-1
D: TRBD2
V: TRBV6-2/TRBV6-3
DNA: TGTGCCAGCAGTTTCTCGAGGGAGGGTGAGCAGTTCTTC
CDR3: CASSFSREGEQFF

size: -
J: TRBJ2-5
D: TRBD2
V: TRBV7-7
DNA: TGTGCCAGCAGCCGGGGACTAGCGGGAGGATTGACGGTAGAGACCCAGTACTTC
CDR3: CASSRGLAGGLTVETQYF

size: -
J: TRBJ2-3
D: -
V: TRBV7-9
DNA: TGTGCCAGCAGCCAGAAGAGCACAGATACGCAGTATTTT
CDR3: CASSQKSTDTQYF

size: -
J: TRBJ1-1
D: -
V: TRBV28
DNA: TGTGCCAGCAGTTTACCATTAACATACACTGAAGCTTTCTTT
CDR3: CASSLPLTYTEAFF

size: -
J: TRBJ2-1
D: -
V: TRBV11-2
DNA: TGTGCCAGCAGACCTATACAGGGCGCAAGAAGCTCCTACAATGAGCAGTTCTTC
CDR3: CASRPIQGARSSYNEQFF

size: -
J: TRBJ1-2
D: -
V: TRBV2
DNA: TGTGCCAGCACGACAACTAACTATGGCTACACCTTC
CDR3: CASTTTNYGYTF

size: -
J: TRBJ1-4
D: -
V: TRBV7-9
DNA: TGTGCCAGCAGCCATACAGGGTTAGATGAAAAACTGTTTTTT
CDR3: CASSHTGLDEKLFF